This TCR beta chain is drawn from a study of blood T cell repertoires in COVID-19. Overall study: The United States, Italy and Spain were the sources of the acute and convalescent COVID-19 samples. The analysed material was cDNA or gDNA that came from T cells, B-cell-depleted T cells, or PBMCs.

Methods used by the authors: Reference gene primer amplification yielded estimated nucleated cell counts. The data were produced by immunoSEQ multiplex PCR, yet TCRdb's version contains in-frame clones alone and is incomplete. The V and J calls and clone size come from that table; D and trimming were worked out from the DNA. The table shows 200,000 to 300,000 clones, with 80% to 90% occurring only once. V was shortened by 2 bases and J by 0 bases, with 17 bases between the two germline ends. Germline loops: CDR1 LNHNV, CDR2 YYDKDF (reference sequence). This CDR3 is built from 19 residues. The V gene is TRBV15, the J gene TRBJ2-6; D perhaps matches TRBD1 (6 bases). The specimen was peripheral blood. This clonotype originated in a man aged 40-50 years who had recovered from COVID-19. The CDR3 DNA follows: TGTGCCACCAGCAGATATACAGGGTTTGCTACCTCTGGGGCCAACGTCCTGACTTTC. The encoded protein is CATSRYTGFATSGANVLTF.